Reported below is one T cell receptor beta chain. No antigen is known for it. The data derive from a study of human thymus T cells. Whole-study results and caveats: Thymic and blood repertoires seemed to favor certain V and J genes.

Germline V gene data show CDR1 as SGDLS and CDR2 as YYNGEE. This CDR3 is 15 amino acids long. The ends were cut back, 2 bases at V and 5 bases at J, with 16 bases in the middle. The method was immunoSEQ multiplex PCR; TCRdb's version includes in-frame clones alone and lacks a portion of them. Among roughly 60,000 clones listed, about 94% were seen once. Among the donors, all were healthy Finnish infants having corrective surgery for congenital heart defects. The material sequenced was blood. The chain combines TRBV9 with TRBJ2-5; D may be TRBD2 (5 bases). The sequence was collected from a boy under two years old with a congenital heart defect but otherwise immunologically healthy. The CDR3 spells CASSVSGTLGETQYF. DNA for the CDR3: TGTGCCAGCAGCGTTTCGGGAACCCTGGGGGAGACCCAGTACTTC. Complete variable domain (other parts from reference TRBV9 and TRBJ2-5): DSGVTQTPKHLITATGQRVTLRCSPRSGDLSVYWYQQSLDQGLQFLIQYYNGEERAKGNILERFSAQQFPDLHSELNLSSLELGDSALYFCASSVSGTLGETQYFGPGTRLLVL.